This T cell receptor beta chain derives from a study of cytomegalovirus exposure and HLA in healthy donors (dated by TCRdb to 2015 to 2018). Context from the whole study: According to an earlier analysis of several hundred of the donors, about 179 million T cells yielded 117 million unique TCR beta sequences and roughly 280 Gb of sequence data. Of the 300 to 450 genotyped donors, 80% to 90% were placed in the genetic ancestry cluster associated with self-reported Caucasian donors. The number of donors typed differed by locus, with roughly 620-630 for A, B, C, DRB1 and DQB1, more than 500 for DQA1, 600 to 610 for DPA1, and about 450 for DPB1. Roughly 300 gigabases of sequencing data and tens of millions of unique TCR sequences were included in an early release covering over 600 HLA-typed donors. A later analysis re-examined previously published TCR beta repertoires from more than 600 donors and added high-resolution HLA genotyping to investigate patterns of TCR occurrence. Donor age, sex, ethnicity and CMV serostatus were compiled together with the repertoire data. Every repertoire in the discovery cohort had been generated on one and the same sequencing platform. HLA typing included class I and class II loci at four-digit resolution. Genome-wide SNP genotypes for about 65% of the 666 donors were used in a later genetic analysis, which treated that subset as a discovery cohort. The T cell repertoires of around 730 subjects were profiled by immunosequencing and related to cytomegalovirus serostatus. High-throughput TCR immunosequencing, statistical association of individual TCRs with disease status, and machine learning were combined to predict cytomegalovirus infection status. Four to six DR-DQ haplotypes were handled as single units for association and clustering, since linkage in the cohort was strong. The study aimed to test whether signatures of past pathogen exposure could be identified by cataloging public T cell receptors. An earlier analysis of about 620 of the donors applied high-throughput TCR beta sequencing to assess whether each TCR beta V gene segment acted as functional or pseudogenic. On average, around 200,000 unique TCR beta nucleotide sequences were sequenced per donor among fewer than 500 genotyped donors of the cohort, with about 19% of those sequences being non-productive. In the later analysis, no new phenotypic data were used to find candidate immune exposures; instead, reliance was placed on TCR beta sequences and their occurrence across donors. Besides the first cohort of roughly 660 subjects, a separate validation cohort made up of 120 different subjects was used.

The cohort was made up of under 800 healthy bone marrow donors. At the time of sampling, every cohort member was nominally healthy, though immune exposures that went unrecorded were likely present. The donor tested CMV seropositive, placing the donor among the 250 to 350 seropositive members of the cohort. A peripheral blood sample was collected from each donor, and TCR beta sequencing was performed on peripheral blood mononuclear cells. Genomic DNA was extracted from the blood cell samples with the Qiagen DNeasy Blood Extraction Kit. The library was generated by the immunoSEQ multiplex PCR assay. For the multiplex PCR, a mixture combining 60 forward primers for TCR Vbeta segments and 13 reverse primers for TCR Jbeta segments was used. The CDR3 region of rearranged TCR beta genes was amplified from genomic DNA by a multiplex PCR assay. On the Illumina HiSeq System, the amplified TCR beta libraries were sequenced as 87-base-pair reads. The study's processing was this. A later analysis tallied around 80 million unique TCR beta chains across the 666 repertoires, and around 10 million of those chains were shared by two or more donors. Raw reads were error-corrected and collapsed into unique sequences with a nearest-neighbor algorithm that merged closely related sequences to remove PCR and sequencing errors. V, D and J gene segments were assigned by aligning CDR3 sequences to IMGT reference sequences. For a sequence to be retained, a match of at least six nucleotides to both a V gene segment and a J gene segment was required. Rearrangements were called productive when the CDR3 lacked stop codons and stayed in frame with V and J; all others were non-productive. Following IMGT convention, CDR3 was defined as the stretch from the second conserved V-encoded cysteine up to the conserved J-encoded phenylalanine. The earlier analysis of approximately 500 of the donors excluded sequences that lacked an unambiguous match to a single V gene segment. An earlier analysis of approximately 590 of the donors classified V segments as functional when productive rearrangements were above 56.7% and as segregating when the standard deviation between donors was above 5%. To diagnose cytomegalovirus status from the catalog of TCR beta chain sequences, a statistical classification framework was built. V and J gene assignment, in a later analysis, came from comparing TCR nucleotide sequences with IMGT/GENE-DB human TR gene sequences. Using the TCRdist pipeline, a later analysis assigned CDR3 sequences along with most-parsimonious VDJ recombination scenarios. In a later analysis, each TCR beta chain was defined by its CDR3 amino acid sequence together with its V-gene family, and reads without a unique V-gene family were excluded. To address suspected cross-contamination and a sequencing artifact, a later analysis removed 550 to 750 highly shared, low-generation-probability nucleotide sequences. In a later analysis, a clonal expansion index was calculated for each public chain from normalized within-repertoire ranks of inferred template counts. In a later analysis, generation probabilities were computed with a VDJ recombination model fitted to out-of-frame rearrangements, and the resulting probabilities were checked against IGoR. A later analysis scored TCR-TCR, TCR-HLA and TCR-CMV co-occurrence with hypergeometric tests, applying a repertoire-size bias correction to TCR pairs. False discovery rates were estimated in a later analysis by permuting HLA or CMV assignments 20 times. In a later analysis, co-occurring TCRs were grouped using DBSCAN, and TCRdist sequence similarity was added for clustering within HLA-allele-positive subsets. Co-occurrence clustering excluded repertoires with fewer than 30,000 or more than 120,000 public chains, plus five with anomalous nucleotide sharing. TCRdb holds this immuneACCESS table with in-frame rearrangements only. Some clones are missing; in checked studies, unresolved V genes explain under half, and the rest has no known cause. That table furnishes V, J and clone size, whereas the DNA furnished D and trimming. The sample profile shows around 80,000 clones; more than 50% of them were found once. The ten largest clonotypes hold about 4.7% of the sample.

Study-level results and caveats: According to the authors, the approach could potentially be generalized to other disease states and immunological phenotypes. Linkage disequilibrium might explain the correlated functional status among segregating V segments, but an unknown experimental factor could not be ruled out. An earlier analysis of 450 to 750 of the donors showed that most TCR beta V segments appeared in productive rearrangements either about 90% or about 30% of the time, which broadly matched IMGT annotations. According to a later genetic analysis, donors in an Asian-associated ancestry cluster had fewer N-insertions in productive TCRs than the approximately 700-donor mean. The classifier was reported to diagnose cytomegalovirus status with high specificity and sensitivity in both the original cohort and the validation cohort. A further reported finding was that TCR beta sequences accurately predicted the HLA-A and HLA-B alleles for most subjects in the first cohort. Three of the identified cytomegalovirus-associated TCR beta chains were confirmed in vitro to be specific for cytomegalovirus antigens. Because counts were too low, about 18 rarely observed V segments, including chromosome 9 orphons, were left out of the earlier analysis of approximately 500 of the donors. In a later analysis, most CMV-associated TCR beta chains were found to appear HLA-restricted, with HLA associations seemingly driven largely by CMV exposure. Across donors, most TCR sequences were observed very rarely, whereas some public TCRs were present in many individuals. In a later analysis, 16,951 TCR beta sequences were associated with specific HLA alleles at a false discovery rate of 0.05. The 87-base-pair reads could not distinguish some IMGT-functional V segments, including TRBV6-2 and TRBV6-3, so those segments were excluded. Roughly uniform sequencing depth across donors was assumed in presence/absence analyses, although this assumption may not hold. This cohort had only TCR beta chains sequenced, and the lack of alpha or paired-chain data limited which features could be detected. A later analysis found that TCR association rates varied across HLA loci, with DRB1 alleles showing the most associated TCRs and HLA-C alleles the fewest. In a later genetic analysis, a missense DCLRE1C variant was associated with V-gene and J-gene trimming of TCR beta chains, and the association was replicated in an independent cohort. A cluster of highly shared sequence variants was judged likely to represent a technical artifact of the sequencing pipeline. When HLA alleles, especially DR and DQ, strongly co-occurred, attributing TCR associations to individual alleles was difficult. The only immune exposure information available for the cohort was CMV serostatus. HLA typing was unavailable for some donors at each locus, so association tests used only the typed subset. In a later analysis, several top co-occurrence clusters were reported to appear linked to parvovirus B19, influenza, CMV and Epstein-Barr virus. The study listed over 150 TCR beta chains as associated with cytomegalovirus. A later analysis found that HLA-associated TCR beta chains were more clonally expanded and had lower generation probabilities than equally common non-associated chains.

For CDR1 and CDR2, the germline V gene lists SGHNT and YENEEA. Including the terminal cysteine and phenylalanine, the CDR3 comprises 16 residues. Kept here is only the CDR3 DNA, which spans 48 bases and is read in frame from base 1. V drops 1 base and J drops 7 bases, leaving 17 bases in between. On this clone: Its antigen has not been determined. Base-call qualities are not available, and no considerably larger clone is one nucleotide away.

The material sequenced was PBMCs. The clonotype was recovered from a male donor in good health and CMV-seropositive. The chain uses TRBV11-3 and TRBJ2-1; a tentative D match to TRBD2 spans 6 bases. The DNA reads TGTGCCAGCAGCTTAGGAGGAACGGGAGCGAGGAATGAGCAGTTCTTC. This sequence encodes CASSLGGTGARNEQFF. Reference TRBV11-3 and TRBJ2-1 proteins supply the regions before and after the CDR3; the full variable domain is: EAGVVQSPRYKIIEKKQPVAFWCNPISGHNTLYWYLQNLGQGPELLIRYENEEAVDDSQLPKDRFSAERLKGVDSTLKIQPAELGDSAVYLCASSLGGTGARNEQFFGPGTRLTVL.